Below are 21 T cell receptor beta chains sequenced from a single sample in a study of T and B cells in COVID-19 patients. BIOMED2 TRB-A/B primer pools were used in multiplex TRB PCR. TCRdb re-derived calls from the multiplex PCR reads in MiXCR, one entry per CDR3 protein. Among 2,000 to 2,500 distinct CDR3 sequences, about 28% were seen once, and the ten largest hold 68%. TRB was amplified from about 260-540 ng of blood genomic DNA. Sequencing was carried out using blood. These TCRs come from a human donor with active COVID-19.

This clonotype came up a few times. This rearrangement joins TRBV27 to TRBJ1-2; weak D call: TRBD1 (5 bases). This CDR3 is built from 13 residues. Trimming shortened V by 4 bases and J by 4 bases, and 10 bases separated the two germline ends. Germline lookup yields CDR1 MNHEY and CDR2 SMNVEV (reference sequence). The CDR3 nucleotides are TGTGCCAGCAGTTCGGGGGGAGGCTATGGCTACACCTTC. Its protein product is CASSSGGGYGYTF.

This clonotype showed up just a few times. The genes are TRBV18 and TRBJ1-1, with TRBD1 identical over 8 bases. CDR1 is KGHSH and CDR2 is LQKENI in the germline V gene. The length of the CDR3 is 13 residues. The trim removed 3 bases at V and 10 bases at J, leaving 7 bases unmatched. The CDR3 sequence is CASSPFGQGGAFF. The CDR3 region has the DNA TGTGCCAGCTCACCCTTCGGACAGGGAGGAGCTTTCTTT.

The genes are TRBV6-2 or TRBV6-3 and TRBJ2-1; 9 bases are a match to TRBD2. V shed 5 bases and J 1 base; nucleotides not matched to a gene: 9. The CDR3 extends over 17 amino acids. In germline, CDR1 is MNHEY, CDR2 SVGEGT. The CDR3 loop reads CASSPHGSGRSYNEQFF. CDR3 nucleotide sequence: TGTGCCAGCAGTCCCCACGGGAGCGGGAGGTCCTACAATGAGCAGTTCTTC.

This chain joins TRBV2 and TRBJ1-4; no reliable D call. Between the trimmed V and J ends, which lost 3 bases and 8 bases, there was a span of 10 bases. CDR1 SNHLY and CDR2 FYNNEI come from the germline V gene. The CDR3 loop spans 13 amino acids. CDR3 loop: CASSDRSREKLFF. CDR3 coding DNA: TGTGCCAGCAGTGATCGGAGTCGGGAAAAACTGTTTTTT.

This clonotype was recorded a few times. This chain links TRBV4-3 with TRBJ2-7, with 11 bases lining up with TRBD1. Germline V CDR1 and CDR2: LGHNA, YSLEER. The CDR3 is 15 amino acids. With V trimmed by 3 bases and J by 4 bases, 5 bases remained unmatched. The CDR3 region is CASSHTGTGGYEQYF. CDR3 nucleotide sequence: TGCGCCAGCAGCCATACCGGGACAGGGGGGTACGAGCAGTACTTC.

This clonotype was seen ten or more times. The J gene is TRBJ2-5, the V gene TRBV27; D could derive from TRBD1 or TRBD2 (7 bases each). V was shortened by 0 bases and J by 8 bases, with 13 bases between the two germline ends. Per the germline V gene, CDR1 is MNHEY and CDR2 is SMNVEV (reference sequence). This CDR3 is built from 14 residues. DNA for the CDR3: TGTGCCAGCAGTTTATCGGGGGAGGGGGCAACCCAGTACTTC. It specifies CASSLSGEGATQYF.

By frequency in the sample, this clonotype is medium-sized. The rearrangement links TRBV6-5 to TRBJ2-2; 9 nucleotides align to TRBD1. In germline, CDR1 is MNHEY, CDR2 SVGAGI. Germline trimming cut 2 bases from V and 4 bases from J; bases unmatched to any gene: 5. CDR3 length: 16 amino acids. Written as DNA, the CDR3 is TGTGCCAGCAGTTACCCACAGGGGGCGATCACCGGGGAGCTGTTTTTT. Amino acid sequence: CASSYPQGAITGELFF.

V gene TRBV5-1 combines with J gene TRBJ2-7; D call uncertain. The V gene's germline CDR1 is SGHRS and CDR2 YFSETQ. Trimming left V 1 base short and J 4 bases short, with 6 bases between. The CDR3 runs to 12 residues. CDR3 amino acids: CASSLYTYEQYF. For the CDR3, the DNA is TGCGCCAGCAGCTTGTACACTTACGAGCAGTACTTC.

This clonotype is termed medium-sized. This chain links TRBV19 with TRBJ2-4, with D perhaps TRBD1 or TRBD2 (6 bases each). Germline CDR1 is LNHDA and CDR2 is SQIVND (reference sequence). This CDR3 region has 19 residues. Trimming cost V 5 bases and J 0 bases, with 23 bases left between them. In nucleotides, the CDR3 is TGTGCCAGTAGTTCCTTTGAGGGGGGCCCTTCTGTAGCCAAAAACATTCAGTACTTC. Protein product: CASSSFEGGPSVAKNIQYF.

In its sample, this clonotype ranks as medium-sized. The CDR3 DNA reads as TGTGCCACCAGCAGAGGACTAGCGGGAGCTTACGAGCAGTACTTC. Protein sequence: CATSRGLAGAYEQYF. The chain employs TRBV15 and TRBJ2-7; 12 nucleotides line up with TRBD2. Germline V gene sequence: CDR1 LNHNV, CDR2 YYDKDF (reference sequence). The CDR3 is 15 amino acids. V lost 1 base to trimming and J lost 4 bases; unmatched junction nucleotides: 2. Supplemented by reference TRBV15 and TRBJ2-7, the full variable domain reads DAMVIQNPRYQVTQFGKPVTLSCSQTLNHNVMYWYQQKSSQAPKLLFHYYDKDFNNEADTPDNFQSRRPNTSFCFLDIRSPGLGDTAMYLCATSRGLAGAYEQYFGPGTRLTVT.

This clonotype is medium-sized by share. The chain uses TRBV5-5 and TRBJ1-2, with TRBD1 matching over 8 bases. The CDR3 loop spans 13 amino acids. CDR1 is SGHKS and CDR2 is YYEKEE in the germline V gene (reference sequence). The V and J ends lost 2 bases and 8 bases, in that order; junction bases with no gene match: 5. CDR3 sequence (DNA): TGTGCCAGCAGCTTATACAGGGGGGACGGCTACACCTTC. As protein: CASSLYRGDGYTF.

This clonotype occurred a few times. The gene calls are TRBV14 and TRBJ2-7; no reliable D call. The CDR3 runs to 14 residues. V dropped 0 bases and J dropped 3 bases, with 9 bases sitting between them. Per the germline V gene, CDR1 is SGHDN and CDR2 is FVKESK. The chain's CDR3 is CASSQENNGYEQYF. DNA for the CDR3: TGTGCCAGCAGCCAAGAAAATAATGGCTACGAGCAGTACTTC.

The chain is built from TRBV6-6 and TRBJ1-5; D is perhaps TRBD1 (6 bases). Trimming took off 7 bases at V and 3 bases at J, with 13 bases between the two ends. There are 14 residues in the CDR3. Germline assignment: CDR1 MNHNY and CDR2 SVGAGI (reference sequence). The CDR3 is CASKGDLTNQPQHF. The CDR3 coding sequence is TGTGCCAGCAAGGGGGACCTCACCAATCAGCCCCAGCATTTT.

This clonotype is medium-sized within its sample. This chain uses TRBV6-1 with TRBJ2-2; unclear D gene. The CDR3 loop spans 17 amino acids. The V gene lost 1 base and the J gene lost 0 bases, with 12 bases spanning the gap. CDR1 and CDR2 (germline): MNHNS, SASEGT. The CDR3 DNA follows: TGTGCCAGCAGTGAAGAGGGCCTACACGCGAACACCGGGGAGCTGTTTTTT. It codes for CASSEEGLHANTGELFF.

This clonotype is medium-sized (0.01 to 0.1%) within its sample. The chain joins TRBV29-1 to TRBJ2-1; D not resolved. The CDR3 sequence is 14 residues long. Germline V lookup: CDR1 SQVTM, CDR2 ANQGSEA. V dropped 4 bases and J dropped 0 bases, with 10 bases sitting between them. CDR3 sequence reads: CSVGGFSSYNEQFF. In DNA form, the CDR3 reads TGCAGCGTTGGTGGCTTCAGCTCCTACAATGAGCAGTTCTTC.

Concerning this clonotype itself: One end of the junction is discordant with germline, which a read error may explain. The chain uses TRBV5-5 and TRBJ2-3; 10 bases are shared with TRBD2. The CDR3 runs 17 residues. Germline V lookup: CDR1 SGHKS, CDR2 YYEKEE (reference sequence). This chain's CDR3 is CASSLYLAGVSTDTQYF. The CDR3 DNA reads TGCGCCAGCAGCTTGTACCTAGCGGGAGTCTCTACAGATACGCAGTATTTT. The entire variable domain, with the rest obtained from reference TRBV5-5 and TRBJ2-3, is as follows: DAGVTQSPTHLIKTRGQQVTLRCSPISGHKSVSWYQQVLGQGPQFIFQYYEKEERGRGNFPDRFSARQFPNYSSELNVNALLLGDSALYLCASSLYLAGVSTDTQYFGPGTRLTVL.

This clonotype was seen a few times. The chain carries TRBV7-6 and TRBJ1-5; D is unclear. From germline, CDR1 is SGHVS and CDR2 FNYEAQ. V lost 4 bases to trimming and J lost 4 bases, with 11 bases between them. CDR3 size: 14 residues. DNA of the CDR3: TGTGCCAGCAGCTCGTGGGGTGTAAATCAGCCCCAGCATTTT. Its protein product is CASSSWGVNQPQHF.

The chain links TRBV15 to TRBJ1-5; 7 nucleotides line up with TRBD1. Germline V CDR1 and CDR2: LNHNV, YYDKDF (reference sequence). This CDR3 comprises 17 residues. Trimming cost V 0 bases and J 6 bases; bases outside gene matches: 11. The CDR3 reads CATSREKGGGAGQPQHF. The DNA for the CDR3 is TGTGCCACCAGCAGAGAAAAAGGAGGGGGCGCGGGTCAGCCCCAGCATTTT. The whole variable domain, remainder taken from reference TRBV15 and TRBJ1-5, is DAMVIQNPRYQVTQFGKPVTLSCSQTLNHNVMYWYQQKSSQAPKLLFHYYDKDFNNEADTPDNFQSRRPNTSFCFLDIRSPGLGDTAMYLCATSREKGGGAGQPQHFGDGTRLSIL.

Of note for this clonotype: It may be a read error: a sequence one base away is much more abundant. This chain uses TRBV12-3 or TRBV12-4 with TRBJ2-1; possible D gene TRBD2, 5 bases. The CDR3 consists of 14 residues. In DNA, the CDR3 is TGTGGCAGCAGTTTGACCAACCGGGGCAATGAGCAGTTCTTC. This encodes CGSSLTNRGNEQFF.

As regards this clonotype: Compared with germline, one end of the junction differs, possibly owing to a read error. The chain combines TRBV5-6 with TRBJ1-4; D not certain. Germline CDR1 reads SGHDT; CDR2 reads YYEEEE. The CDR3 spans 17 residues. CDR3 in DNA: TGTGCCAGCAGCACGGGGAGATCCGGATCAACTAATGAAAACCTGTTTTTT. Translated: CASSTGRSGSTNENLFF.

The chain carries TRBV20-1 and TRBJ2-7, with D perhaps being TRBD1 or TRBD2 (7 bases each). Germline CDR1 reads DFQATT; CDR2 reads SNEGSKA (reference sequence). The CDR3 extends over 14 amino acids. V was trimmed by 4 bases and J by 4 bases, leaving 17 bases between them. As DNA, the CDR3 is TGCAGTGCTACCCCAGGGGGGGCCCGGTACGAGCAGTACTTC. Its translation: CSATPGGARYEQYF.